A single count supports the clone carrying this T cell receptor beta chain. Its specificity is unknown. It is unclear where the CDR3 begins or ends on the DNA, so no DNA is shown, and the CDR3 is as TCRdb lists it. The length of the CDR3 is 16 amino acids, counting both ends. Germline V gene sequence: CDR1 MNHNS, CDR2 SASEGT. This entry comes from a study of glioma-infiltrating T cells. Study-wide results and caveats: Very few CDR3 sequences were shared between tissue and blood.

Using RNA template, CDR3s of TCR alpha and beta were amplified with iRepertoire arm-PCR. One-step reverse transcription and amplification started from roughly 100-400 ng of tissue mRNA or PBMC total RNA. TCRdb re-called the multiplex PCR reads with MiXCR, one entry per CDR3 protein. This sample has thousands of distinct CDR3 sequences, with nearly 45% found just once. The sequencing input was glioma tissue, nonneoplastic brain tissue, or PBMCs (not recorded which). This receptor was identified in a human donor with low-grade glioma or glioblastoma, undergoing nonglioma brain surgery, or in good health (not recorded which). This rearrangement joins TRBV6-1 to TRBJ1-5; the D call of TRBD1 is as the table states it, not checked on the DNA. The CDR3 protein is CASSLFGRGNDQPQHF.